The T cell receptor beta chain under discussion was sequenced for a study of blood T cell repertoires in COVID-19. Across the study: Sample material is recorded as cDNA or gDNA derived from T cells, B-cell-depleted T cells, or PBMCs.

This CDR3 has 13 residues. Losses at the gene ends were 5 bases for V and 10 bases for J; bases not matched to a gene: 3. The count of this clone is one. The data were produced by immunoSEQ multiplex PCR, yet TCRdb's version contains in-frame clones alone and is incomplete. The sample yields 210,000 or so clones, 84% seen once. The sequence was collected from a woman aged 80 or over with COVID-19, enrolled during active disease. The sequenced sample was peripheral blood. The chain is built from TRBV12-3 or TRBV12-4 and TRBJ2-1, with TRBD1 matching over 12 bases. The CDR3 DNA follows: TGTGCCAGCAGTCGGGACAGGGGGCAGGAGCAGTTCTTC. Its protein is CASSRDRGQEQFF.